The 12 T cell receptor beta chains in this list originate from one sample, sequenced in a study of beta chain features in type 1 diabetes. The whole isolated RNA underwent reverse transcription, so sequencing captured expressed TCRB transcripts. Repertoires were generated with immunoSEQ multiplex PCR, while TCRdb's copy carries only in-frame clones and drops some. The table records 150,000 to 200,000 clones, approximately 9.1% of them present only once. Sequencing was performed on central memory CD4+ T cells from blood. Source of these receptors: a woman under 30 in good health.

Ten or more counts support this clone. This chain connects TRBV7-6 to TRBJ2-1; 8 positions match TRBD2. CDR3 length equals 13 residues. V dropped 0 bases and J dropped 12; count of bases not matched to a gene: 4. Germline values: CDR1 SGHVS, CDR2 FNYEAQ. CDR3 sequence: CASSLAPGLGQFF. The CDR3 nucleotides read TGTGCCAGCAGCTTAGCCCCGGGACTAGGGCAGTTCTTC.

There are a few counts of this clone. This rearrangement joins TRBV7-2 to TRBJ2-7, with D possibly TRBD1 on 6 matching bases. The CDR3 spans 15 residues. Germline V CDR1 and CDR2: SGHTA, FQGNSA. V was shortened by 4 bases and J by 1 base, with 14 bases between the two germline ends. CDR3 sequence reads: CASSSGQPGSYEQYF. The CDR3 DNA reads TGTGCCAGCAGCTCTGGACAGCCTGGATCCTACGAGCAGTACTTC.

The genes are TRBV5-1 and TRBJ2-2; 8 bases match TRBD1. Germline V gene data show CDR1 as SGHRS and CDR2 as YFSETQ. This CDR3 is 15 amino acids long. J lost 5 bases, V lost 5 bases, and 8 bases had no gene match. The CDR3: CASSLRGRGTGELFF. The CDR3, as DNA: TGCGCCAGCAGTCTCAGGGGGCGAGGAACCGGGGAGCTGTTTTTT.

This clone was counted between two and nine times. The rearrangement joins TRBV5-1 to TRBJ2-1; 10 nucleotides match TRBD2. This CDR3 is built from 16 residues. With 6 bases clipped from V and 6 bases from J, the junction kept 12 bases outside the gene matches. From germline, CDR1 is SGHRS and CDR2 YFSETQ. CDR3 coding DNA: TGCGCCAGCAACCCCGAAGCGGGAGGGCCAGGCAATGAGCAGTTCTTC. Amino acid sequence: CASNPEAGGPGNEQFF.

This chain connects TRBV7-2 to TRBJ1-1, with TRBD1 as a possible D gene (6 bases). V shed 1 base and J shed 7 bases, with 7 bases lying between them. The CDR3 is 12 residues long. The V gene's germline CDR1 is SGHTA and CDR2 FQGNSA. CDR3 region: CASSLVRGEAFF. CDR3 nucleotides: TGTGCCAGCAGCTTAGTCAGGGGTGAAGCTTTCTTT.

The gene calls are TRBV5-4 and TRBJ2-1, with 10 bases fitting TRBD2. V lost 4 bases, J lost 1 base, and 5 bases stayed unmatched. The germline V gene encodes CDR1 SGHNT and CDR2 YYREEE (reference sequence). This CDR3 is 16 amino acids long. The CDR3 loop reads CASSRAGGVSYNEQFF. CDR3 DNA sequence: TGTGCCAGCAGCCGAGCGGGAGGGGTATCCTACAATGAGCAGTTCTTC.

This clone came up a few times. The rearrangement uses TRBV30 and TRBJ2-1; 8 nucleotides align to TRBD1. V shed 1 base and J 8 bases; nucleotides not matched to a gene: 4. The CDR3 contains 13 residues. The germline V gene encodes CDR1 GTSNPN and CDR2 SVGIG (reference sequence). The CDR3 loop is CAWSAGQDDEQFF. CDR3 DNA sequence: TGTGCCTGGAGTGCGGGACAGGACGATGAGCAGTTCTTC.

This CDR3 reads CASSLAAGTSEQFF. DNA for the CDR3: TGCGCCAGCAGCTTGGCGGCAGGAACGAGTGAGCAGTTCTTC. This sequence joins TRBV5-1 and TRBJ2-1, with unresolved D. The CDR3 consists of 14 residues. Germline V gene sequence: CDR1 SGHRS, CDR2 YFSETQ. Trimming took 0 bases from V and 9 from J, leaving 13 bases between them.

This chain connects TRBV7-9 to TRBJ2-1, with 7 bases aligning to TRBD2. CDR1 is SEHNR and CDR2 is FQNEAQ in the germline V gene (reference sequence). Trimming cost V 1 base and J 7 bases; bases outside gene matches: 7. This CDR3 is 15 amino acids long. CDR3 amino acids: CASSLEASGQNEQFF. In nucleotides, the CDR3 is TGTGCCAGCAGCTTAGAGGCTAGCGGTCAAAATGAGCAGTTCTTC.

J is TRBJ2-1 and V is TRBV4-1, with D maybe TRBD2 (6 bases). Per germline, CDR1 MGHRA and CDR2 YSYEKL. The CDR3 consists of 16 residues. V lost 2 bases and J 4 bases, leaving 15 bases between the germline ends. The CDR3 protein is CASSQPTRRTYNEQFF. CDR3 DNA: TGCGCCAGCAGCCAACCGACTAGGCGCACATACAATGAGCAGTTCTTC.

The chain links TRBV14 to TRBJ1-2, with 11 bases aligning to TRBD1. In germline, CDR1 is SGHDN, CDR2 FVKESK. V dropped 1 base and J dropped 7; count of bases not matched to a gene: 14. This CDR3 is 18 amino acids long. CDR3 DNA: TGTGCCAGCAGCCAAGCTACTTGGACAGGGGGCGTTCGGTCTGGCTACACCTTC. This encodes CASSQATWTGGVRSGYTF.

This clone was seen a handful of times. Other nucleotide sequences in the sample specify the same CDR3. The gene calls are TRBV10-3 and TRBJ2-7; D is perhaps TRBD1 (6 bases). The CDR3 consists of 13 residues. CDR1 is ENHRY and CDR2 is SYGVKD in the germline V gene. The V gene lost 8 bases and the J gene lost 4 bases, with 15 bases spanning the gap. The CDR3 region has the DNA TGTGCCATCGAACCGGGACAAGGGTACGAGCAGTACTTC. Amino acids: CAIEPGQGYEQYF.